Sequencing of this T cell receptor (beta chain) was carried out in a study of T cells after yellow fever vaccination. UMIs and a universal primer site were added when TCR cDNA was made by 5'RACE template switching. In TCRdb, the 5' RACE reads were re-called with MiXCR into one record per CDR3 protein. The sample shows fewer than 350,000 distinct CDR3 sequences, about 4.5% of them seen only once. Between the trimmed V and J ends, which lost 1 base and 1 base, there was a span of 10 bases. From germline, CDR1 is DFQATT and CDR2 SNEGSKA (reference sequence). This CDR3 is built from 14 residues. Sequenced material: PBMCs, taken 15 days after the yellow fever booster vaccination. The chain employs TRBV20-1 and TRBJ1-1; no clear D. This TCR derives from a young man who received the YFV17D yellow fever vaccine. In DNA form, the CDR3 reads TGCAGTGCTAGAGTCGGGCCACCGAACACTGAAGCTTTCTTT. The encoded protein is CSARVGPPNTEAFF.